Below are 26 T cell receptor beta chains sequenced from a single sample in a study of shared clonotypes between healthy human individuals. Assay used: immunoSEQ multiplex PCR; TCRdb lists only in-frame clones, some missing. The data show under 600,000 clones, roughly 95% seen once. Sequencing was done on a sample of naive CD4+ T cells sorted from blood. Regarding subset: CD45RA+ positively selected. These receptors were obtained from a woman aged 30 to 39 in good health.

J is TRBJ2-2 and V is TRBV28; 11 bases match TRBD2. The V gene end was trimmed by 8 bases and the J gene end by 3 bases; junction bases not matched to a gene: 8. This CDR3 contains 16 residues. Germline assignment: CDR1 MDHEN and CDR2 SYDVKM. The CDR3, as DNA: TGTGCCAGCGGAAAACCGGGACTAGCGGACACCGGGGAGCTGTTTTTT. Residues: CASGKPGLADTGELFF.

Here the CDR3 reads CASSPPGRFSGNTIYF. The CDR3 DNA sequence: TGTGCCAGCTCACCACCGGGAAGGTTCTCTGGAAACACCATATATTTT. The genes are TRBV18 and TRBJ1-3; unclear D gene. The CDR3 contains 16 residues. The germline CDR1 and CDR2 sequences are KGHSH and LQKENI. Between the trimmed V and J ends, which lost 0 bases and 0 bases, there was a span of 9 bases.

The chain has TRBV7-9 and TRBJ1-2; D gene uncertain. The V gene lost 1 base and the J gene lost 5 bases, with 14 bases spanning the gap. The CDR3 contains 15 residues. The germline CDR1 and CDR2 sequences are SEHNR and FQNEAQ (reference sequence). The CDR3, as DNA: TGTGCCAGCAGCTTAGTGAAGGACGGCTGTTATGGCTACACCTTC. It is translated as CASSLVKDGCYGYTF. Full variable domain (outside the CDR3, taken from reference TRBV7-9 and TRBJ1-2): DTGVSQNPRHKITKRGQNVTFRCDPISEHNRLYWYRQTLGQGPEFLTYFQNEAQLEKSRLLSDRFSAERPKGSFSTLEIQRTEQGDSAMYLCASSLVKDGCYGYTFGSGTRLTVV.

This chain uses TRBV28 with TRBJ1-1; TRBD1 might be the D (5 bases). Germline CDR1 MDHEN, CDR2 SYDVKM. The CDR3 runs to 13 residues. The V gene lost 8 bases and the J gene lost 4 bases, with 14 bases spanning the gap. DNA of the CDR3: TGTGCCAGCTTGGAGGGGTTCGGCACTGAAGCTTTCTTT. Translating gives CASLEGFGTEAFF.

V usage is TRBV7-9 and J usage is TRBJ2-2; the D is unclear. Germline V CDR1 and CDR2: SEHNR, FQNEAQ (reference sequence). V was cut by 2 bases and J by 6 bases, with 10 bases left in between. This CDR3 has 14 amino acids. CDR3 DNA: TGTGCCAGCAGCTTATCTTTCAGTTCCGGGGAGCTGTTTTTT. Translation gives CASSLSFSSGELFF.

V gene TRBV5-1 combines with J gene TRBJ2-7; 9 positions agree with TRBD2. The V and J ends lost 2 bases and 5 bases, in that order; junction bases with no gene match: 5. Germline CDR1 is SGHRS and CDR2 is YFSETQ. The CDR3 consists of 14 residues. This CDR3 reads CASSFSGRGDEQYF. The CDR3 bases are TGCGCCAGCAGCTTTAGCGGGAGAGGCGACGAGCAGTACTTC.

The rearrangement uses TRBV25-1 and TRBJ1-3, with D perhaps matching TRBD1 (5 bases). V dropped 0 bases and J dropped 11 bases, with 11 bases sitting between them. The CDR3 is made up of 13 amino acids. In germline, CDR1 is MGHDK, CDR2 SYGVNS. The CDR3 loop is CASSEYIRGPIYF. The CDR3 nucleotides read TGTGCCAGCAGTGAATATATTAGGGGACCCATATATTTT. Variable domain in full (rest from reference TRBV25-1 and TRBJ1-3): EADIYQTPRYLVIGTGKKITLECSQTMGHDKMYWYQQDPGMELHLIHYSYGVNSTEKGDLSSESTVSRIRTEHFPLTLESARPSHTSQYLCASSEYIRGPIYFGEGSWLTVV.

The V call is TRBV7-9, the J call TRBJ1-2; the match to TRBD1 covers 9 bases. With 6 bases clipped from V and 8 bases from J, the junction kept 16 bases outside the gene matches. The CDR3 sequence is 16 residues long. CDR1 is SEHNR, CDR2 FQNEAQ, per germline (reference sequence). The DNA of the CDR3 is TGTGCCAGCAGGGCTAAGAGTTACAGGGGGCCTCAAGGCTACACCTTC. It is translated as CASRAKSYRGPQGYTF.

The chain couples TRBV30 to TRBJ2-7; D unresolved. This CDR3 is 11 amino acids long. The germline V gene encodes CDR1 GTSNPN and CDR2 SVGIG (reference sequence). V gave up 3 bases and J gave up 6 bases, with 9 bases separating them. CDR3 residues: CAWRTYGEQYF. The CDR3 coding sequence is TGTGCCTGGAGGACCTATGGCGAGCAGTACTTC.

The CDR3 bases are TGTGCCAGCAGCTTGTGGACAGGGGCCGGTGTAGAGACCCAGTACTTC. It translates to CASSLWTGAGVETQYF. V usage is TRBV7-9 and J usage is TRBJ2-5; 9 nucleotides agree with TRBD1. This CDR3 region has 16 residues. V lost 3 bases, J lost 4 bases, and 9 bases stayed unmatched. Germline V gene lookup returns CDR1 SEHNR and CDR2 FQNEAQ (reference sequence).

V is TRBV2 and J is TRBJ2-7; 8 nucleotides line up with TRBD1. This CDR3 has 15 residues. V was clipped by 6 bases and J by 5 bases; unmatched bases: 12. Looked up from germline, CDR1 is SNHLY and CDR2 is FYNNEI. CDR3 region: CASRGQGLVGHEQYF. DNA for the CDR3: TGTGCCAGCAGAGGACAGGGTTTAGTCGGGCACGAGCAGTACTTC.

The CDR3 coding sequence is TGTGCCACCGGGACAGACCTCAAGGGCTACACCTTC. It yields the protein CATGTDLKGYTF. The genes are TRBV7-9 and TRBJ1-2; 7 bases fit TRBD1. The CDR3 is 12 amino acids. CDR1 and CDR2 (germline): SEHNR, FQNEAQ (reference sequence). V dropped 10 bases and J dropped 8; count of bases not matched to a gene: 10.

The V call is TRBV7-8, the J call TRBJ2-2; the match to TRBD2 covers 12 bases. The J segment lost 5 bases and the V segment lost 6 bases, leaving 4 bases of the junction unmatched. Germline loops: CDR1 SGHVS, CDR2 FQNEAQ. The CDR3 extends over 15 amino acids. CDR3 residues: CASRLAGGPTGELFF. The CDR3 bases are TGTGCCAGCAGGCTAGCGGGAGGGCCGACCGGGGAGCTGTTTTTT.

The chain carries TRBV18 and TRBJ2-5; the match to TRBD1 covers 8 bases. The J call may be faulty, since TRBJ2-7 better matches the DNA end. Germline values: CDR1 KGHSH, CDR2 LQKENI. The length of the CDR3 is 15 residues. This chain's CDR3 is CASSLRGLETYEQYF. The CDR3 nucleotides are TGTGCCAGCTCACTCAGGGGGCTTGAGACCTACGAGCAGTACTTC.

The rearrangement uses TRBV2 and TRBJ2-7; a weak D match, TRBD1 (5 bases). Trimming stripped 11 bases from V and 2 bases from J, with 16 bases between. Germline V gene sequence: CDR1 SNHLY, CDR2 FYNNEI. CDR3 length: 13 amino acids. CDR3 nucleotide sequence: TGTGCCGCGTCGTCGGACAAGACCTACGAGCAGTACTTC. Residues: CAASSDKTYEQYF.

The rearrangement uses TRBV30 and TRBJ2-7; TRBD2 matches at 9 bases. The CDR3 consists of 12 residues. CDR1 and CDR2 (germline): GTSNPN, SVGIG (reference sequence). V shed 0 bases and J 7 bases; nucleotides not matched to a gene: 1. In DNA, the CDR3 is TGTGCCTGGAGTGTCCTAGCGGGGGAGCAGTACTTC. Encoded protein: CAWSVLAGEQYF.

The rearrangement joins TRBV6-1 to TRBJ1-5; D not certain. The germline V gene encodes CDR1 MNHNS and CDR2 SASEGT. The CDR3 has 13 residues. Trimming shortened V by 0 bases and J by 11 bases, and 11 bases separated the two germline ends. The DNA for the CDR3 is TGTGCCAGCAGTGAAGCAGTCCCCACAGCCCAGCATTTT. Translated, it gives CASSEAVPTAQHF.

The J gene is TRBJ2-7, the V gene TRBV28, with D perhaps TRBD1 (5 bases). Trimming stripped 7 bases from V and 1 base from J, with 11 bases between. This CDR3 is 13 amino acids long. CDR1 is MDHEN and CDR2 is SYDVKM in the germline V gene. CDR3 sequence reads: CASTPGLSYEQYF. The CDR3 DNA sequence: TGTGCCAGCACCCCAGGGTTGTCCTACGAGCAGTACTTC.

The chain carries TRBV7-8 and TRBJ1-1; maybe TRBD1 (6 bases). The CDR3 runs to 15 residues. Germline V lookup: CDR1 SGHVS, CDR2 FQNEAQ. V lost 1 base and J 3 bases, leaving 12 bases between the germline ends. In DNA form, the CDR3 reads TGTGCCAGCAGCTTAGACGCGGGGGCACACACTGAAGCTTTCTTT. This codes for CASSLDAGAHTEAFF.

V gene TRBV5-4 combines with J gene TRBJ1-4; maybe TRBD1 (5 bases). This CDR3 comprises 13 residues. Trimming cost V 1 base and J 7 bases, with 8 bases left between them. Germline V gene lookup returns CDR1 SGHNT and CDR2 YYREEE (reference sequence). This CDR3 reads CASSLSGGEKLFF. For the CDR3, the DNA is TGTGCCAGCAGCTTGAGCGGGGGTGAAAAACTGTTTTTT.

The chain uses TRBV28 and TRBJ2-7, with 8 bases lining up with TRBD1. Germline CDR1 reads MDHEN; CDR2 reads SYDVKM. After removal of 5 bases from V and 3 bases from J, the junction contained 9 bases not matched to a gene. The CDR3 is 15 residues long. For the CDR3, the DNA is TGTGCCAGCAGTCCGGGACAGGACTCATACTACGAGCAGTACTTC. Its protein product is CASSPGQDSYYEQYF.

This chain uses TRBV28 with TRBJ2-7, with D unresolved. V was trimmed by 8 bases and J by 5 bases, leaving 7 bases between them. The CDR3 extends over 10 amino acids. Germline values: CDR1 MDHEN, CDR2 SYDVKM. The CDR3 DNA sequence: TGTGCCAGCGGTCGGGACGAGCAGTACTTC. Its translation: CASGRDEQYF.

CDR3 protein: CASSLGAGTVLSYEQYF. Here the CDR3 DNA reads TGTGCCAGCAGCTTAGGAGCCGGGACGGTCCTTTCCTACGAGCAGTACTTC. This chain connects TRBV13 to TRBJ2-7; D may correspond to TRBD1 or TRBD2 (5 bases each). Germline loops: CDR1 PRHDT, CDR2 FYEKMQ (reference sequence). The CDR3 has 17 amino acids. V was trimmed by 0 bases and J by 1 base, leaving 16 bases between them.

The rearrangement joins TRBV5-3 to TRBJ1-4; D not certain. TRBV5-3 counts as an open reading frame of uncertain function. CDR3 length: 17 residues. V was pared by 1 base and J by 0 bases, with 13 bases between. The chain's CDR3 is CARSLYPRLPTNEKLFF. The CDR3 DNA is TGTGCCAGAAGCTTGTATCCCAGACTACCAACTAATGAAAAACTGTTTTTT.

With respect to this clone: At the DNA level, this CDR3 is encoded by other sequences in the same sample as well. V is TRBV5-1 and J is TRBJ1-1; no clear D. Germline CDR1 and CDR2: SGHRS and YFSETQ. Trimming left V 2 bases short and J 0 bases short, with 8 bases between. The CDR3 contains 14 residues. The CDR3 DNA is TGCGCCAGCAGCTTCGCAGACTTGAACACTGAAGCTTTCTTT. Translating gives CASSFADLNTEAFF.

The chain employs TRBV18 and TRBJ2-5; D gene unclear. V was shortened by 3 bases and J by 5 bases, with 7 bases between the two germline ends. The germline CDR1 and CDR2 sequences are KGHSH and LQKENI. The CDR3 is 12 residues long. The CDR3 DNA follows: TGTGCCAGCTCACCCTCGGCGGAGACCCAGTACTTC. It encodes CASSPSAETQYF.